The following is a T cell receptor (beta chain) sequence with its context. Its antigen is not identified. Sequencing libraries made from TCR beta cDNA carried unique molecular identifiers. Using its own MiXCR run on the PCR reads, TCRdb lists one record per CDR3 protein. The sample shows about 430,000 distinct CDR3 sequences, approximately 42% of them seen only once. The sample comes from a study of post-analysis software for immune sequencing data. Germline V gives CDR1 SQVTM, CDR2 ANQGSEA. There are 15 residues in the CDR3. V lost 3 bases to trimming and J lost 5 bases; unmatched junction nucleotides: 9. Study-level results: Five or six TRBV segments appeared more often in patients than in controls, and TRBV5-6, TRBV5-1 and TRBV20-1 were among these. Strong co-clustering by F measure was evident for samples that had been prepared in the same batch. A significant reduction in normalized Chao1 diversity was observed in multiple sclerosis patients versus controls.

This TCR came from a girl aged 2-10 years with multiple sclerosis. The sample taken for sequencing was blood. The chain combines TRBV29-1 with TRBJ1-1; 10 bases are a match to TRBD1. The CDR3: CSVDGARTGGTEAFF. For the CDR3, the DNA is TGCAGCGTTGATGGGGCCCGGACAGGGGGGACTGAAGCTTTCTTT.